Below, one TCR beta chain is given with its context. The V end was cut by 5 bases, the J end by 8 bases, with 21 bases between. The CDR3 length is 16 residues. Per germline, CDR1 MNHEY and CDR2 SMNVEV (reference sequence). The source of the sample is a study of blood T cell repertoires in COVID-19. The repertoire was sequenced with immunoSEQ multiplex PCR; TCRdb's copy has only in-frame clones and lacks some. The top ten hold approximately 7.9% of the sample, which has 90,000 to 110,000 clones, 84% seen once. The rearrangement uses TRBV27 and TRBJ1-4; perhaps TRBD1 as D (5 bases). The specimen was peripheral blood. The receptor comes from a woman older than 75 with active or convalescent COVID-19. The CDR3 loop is CASSPTTQVWGEKLFF. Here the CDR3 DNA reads TGTGCCAGCAGTCCTACTACACAGGTTTGGGGAGAAAAACTGTTTTTT.